Below are 8 T cell receptor beta chains sequenced from a single sample in a study of T cell changes during pregnancy in multiple sclerosis. The method was immunoSEQ multiplex PCR; TCRdb's version includes in-frame clones alone and lacks a portion of them. The data show approximately 69,000 clones, with roughly 94% seen just once and 0.45% to 0.7% held by the top ten. Sequences were derived from peripheral blood, sampled in the third trimester of pregnancy. The receptors here all came from a female donor with multiple sclerosis, enrolled in a pregnancy study.

This chain uses TRBV4-2 with TRBJ2-1, with D maybe TRBD2 (5 bases). Trimming cost V 4 bases and J 8 bases, with 18 bases left between them. Per germline, CDR1 LGHNA and CDR2 YNFKEQ. The CDR3 loop spans 15 amino acids. This CDR3 reads CASSLAALASDEQFF. In DNA form, the CDR3 reads TGTGCCAGCAGCCTCGCTGCGCTAGCCTCAGATGAGCAGTTCTTC.

The chain uses TRBV4-3 and TRBJ2-7; the D gene is possibly TRBD2 (5 bases). Germline CDR1 and CDR2: LGHNA and YSLEER. V was pared by 1 base and J by 6 bases, with 13 bases between. The CDR3 sequence is 14 residues long. CDR3 sequence (DNA): TGCGCCAGCAGCCAAGGTAGAGGGCGCGGCGAGCAGTACTTC. Translating it yields CASSQGRGRGEQYF.

V gene TRBV5-4 combines with J gene TRBJ1-1, with D unresolved. The CDR3 is 16 amino acids. V shed 4 bases and J shed 0 bases, with 16 bases lying between them. CDR1 is SGHNT, CDR2 YYREEE, per germline (reference sequence). CDR3 sequence: CASSNGSRRMNTEAFF. In DNA form, the CDR3 reads TGTGCCAGCAGCAACGGGAGTCGTCGGATGAACACTGAAGCTTTCTTT.

This clone was recorded once. The genes are TRBV9 and TRBJ2-1, with 8 bases identical to TRBD1. The CDR3 has 13 amino acids. Germline lookup yields CDR1 SGDLS and CDR2 YYNGEE. Trimming removed 3 bases from V and 5 bases from J; junction bases left unmatched: 1. CDR3 in DNA: TGTGCCAGCAGCGGGACAGGGAACAATGAGCAGTTCTTC. Amino acid sequence: CASSGTGNNEQFF.

The chain couples TRBV9 to TRBJ2-7; D might be TRBD2 (7 bases). The CDR3 runs 14 residues. The V gene lost 0 bases and the J gene lost 2 bases, with 9 bases spanning the gap. The germline V gene encodes CDR1 SGDLS and CDR2 YYNGEE. CDR3 sequence reads: CASSVGGGAYEQYF. For the CDR3, the DNA is TGTGCCAGCAGCGTAGGAGGGGGGGCCTACGAGCAGTACTTC.

CDR3 bases: TGTGCCAGCTCGCTTAGTTGGGGGGAGAATGGCTACACCTTC. It translates to CASSLSWGENGYTF. The V gene is TRBV28, the J gene TRBJ1-2, with D tentatively TRBD1 (5 bases). The CDR3 sequence is 14 residues long. Trimming took off 8 bases at V and 6 bases at J, with 19 bases between the two ends. In germline, CDR1 is MDHEN, CDR2 SYDVKM.

The chain employs TRBV7-2 and TRBJ1-2; unclear D gene. Trimming shortened V by 0 bases and J by 8 bases, and 10 bases separated the two germline ends. The CDR3 totals 13 residues. Germline V gives CDR1 SGHTA, CDR2 FQGNSA. CDR3 region: CASSLAPAGGYTF. For the CDR3, the DNA is TGTGCCAGCAGCTTAGCACCGGCCGGGGGCTACACCTTC.

This clone showed up just once. The chain joins TRBV6-5 to TRBJ2-6, with no clear D. The germline gives CDR1 MNHEY, CDR2 SVGAGI. Deletions cut 0 bases from V and 0 bases from J, with 3 bases between. CDR3 size: 15 residues. CDR3 coding DNA: TGTGCCAGCAGTTACTCCATCTCTGGGGCCAACGTCCTGACTTTC. Translation gives CASSYSISGANVLTF.